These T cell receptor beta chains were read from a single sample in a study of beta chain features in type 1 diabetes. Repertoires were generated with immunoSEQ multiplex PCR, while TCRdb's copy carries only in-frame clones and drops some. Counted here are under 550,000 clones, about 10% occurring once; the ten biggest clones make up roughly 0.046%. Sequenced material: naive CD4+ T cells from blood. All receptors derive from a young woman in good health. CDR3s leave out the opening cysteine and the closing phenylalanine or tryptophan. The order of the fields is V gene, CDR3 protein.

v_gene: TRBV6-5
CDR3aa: ASSFLGKETQY

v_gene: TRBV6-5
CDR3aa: ASRTGSTDTQY

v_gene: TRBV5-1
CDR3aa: ASTPTPQETQY

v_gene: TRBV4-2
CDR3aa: ASSQIETSGSDTQY

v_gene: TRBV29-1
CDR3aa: SVDGTASGNTIY

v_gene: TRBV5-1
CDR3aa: ASSLEGRPNQPQH

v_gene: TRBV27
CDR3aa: ASHSPTGLTDTQY

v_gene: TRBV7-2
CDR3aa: ASSSYGRDNEKLF

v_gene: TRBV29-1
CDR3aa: SSQREPLANNEQF

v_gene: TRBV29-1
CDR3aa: SVGRQNYGYT

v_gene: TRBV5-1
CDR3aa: ASSLDGSSYNEQF

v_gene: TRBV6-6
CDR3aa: ASSRGVSDEQF

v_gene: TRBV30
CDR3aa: AWSFRKNQPQH

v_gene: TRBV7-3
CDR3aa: ASSFSGSGANVLT

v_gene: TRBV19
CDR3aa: ASSIGGIGELF

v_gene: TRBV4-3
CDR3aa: ASSQEGLAEETQY

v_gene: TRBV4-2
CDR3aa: ASSQASREGYT

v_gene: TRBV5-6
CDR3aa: ASSLRGPGNTIY

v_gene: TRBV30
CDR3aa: AWRPGQLKSRPLEAF

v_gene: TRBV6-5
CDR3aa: ASSYGLAGGLSIQY

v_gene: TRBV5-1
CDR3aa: ASSLGQYNEQF

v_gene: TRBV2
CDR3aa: ASSGSRGTVRQYEQF

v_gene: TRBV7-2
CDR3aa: ASSFDRGTNEKLF

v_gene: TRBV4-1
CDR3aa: ASSQAANEQF

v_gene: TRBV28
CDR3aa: ASSLSGLGPY

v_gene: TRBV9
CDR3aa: ASSVVGRGYNEQF

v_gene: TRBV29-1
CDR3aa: SVLVGAAQETQY

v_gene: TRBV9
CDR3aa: ASSEVDSYYNEQF

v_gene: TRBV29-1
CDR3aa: SVEGVTGEPQETQY

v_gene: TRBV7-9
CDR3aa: ASSPDHQGRREKLF

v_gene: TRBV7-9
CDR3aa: ASSFGSGETQY